The 20 T cell receptor beta chains listed next were all sequenced from one sample in a study of blood T cell repertoires in COVID-19. Some clones are missing from TCRdb's copy, which holds only in-frame ones; the method was immunoSEQ multiplex PCR. The sample contains about 98,000 clones, approximately 80% of which appear only once. The specimen sequenced was peripheral blood. These receptors all come from a man between 60 and 75 years old with active or convalescent COVID-19.

The chain is built from TRBV6-5 and TRBJ2-1; the D gene is possibly TRBD1 (5 bases). This CDR3 is 15 amino acids long. Germline V CDR1 and CDR2: MNHEY, SVGAGI. Trimming left V 0 bases short and J 4 bases short, with 10 bases between. This CDR3 reads CASSYSTGAYNEQFF. CDR3 nucleotide sequence: TGTGCCAGCAGTTACTCTACAGGAGCATACAATGAGCAGTTCTTC.

This sequence joins TRBV6-2 or TRBV6-3 and TRBJ2-5; 14 nucleotides align to TRBD2. The CDR3 loop spans 18 amino acids. The J segment lost 2 bases and the V segment lost 4 bases, leaving 9 bases of the junction unmatched. Germline values: CDR1 MNHEY, CDR2 SVGEGT. DNA for the CDR3: TGTGCCAGCAGTTCCGGGACTAGCGGGAGTCGGGGGCAAGAGACCCAGTACTTC. Translating it yields CASSSGTSGSRGQETQYF.

This clone was recorded once. The rearrangement links TRBV12-3 or TRBV12-4 to TRBJ1-4; TRBD1 agrees at 7 bases. The CDR3 spans 11 residues. The V gene end was trimmed by 4 bases and the J gene end by 13 bases; junction bases not matched to a gene: 3. CDR3 nucleotide sequence: TGTGCCAGCAGTTCGACAGGGAGACTGTTTTTT. The encoded protein is CASSSTGRLFF.

The rearrangement uses TRBV4-1 and TRBJ1-6, with 8 bases aligning to TRBD1. The CDR3 has 14 residues. Germline loops: CDR1 MGHRA, CDR2 YSYEKL. V lost 3 bases and J lost 10; bases outside the gene matches: 5. The chain's CDR3 is CASSQGHRGSPLHF. The DNA for the CDR3 is TGCGCCAGCAGCCAGGGTCACAGGGGGTCACCCCTCCACTTT.

The gene calls are TRBV7-2 and TRBJ2-3; 12 bases map to TRBD2. V dropped 5 bases and J dropped 4; count of bases not matched to a gene: 7. The CDR3 has 16 amino acids. Germline V gives CDR1 SGHTA, CDR2 FQGNSA. The CDR3 here is CASSPASGRGADTQYF. In DNA, the CDR3 is TGTGCCAGCAGCCCAGCTAGCGGGAGGGGTGCAGATACGCAGTATTTT.

This clone was counted only a few times. The gene calls are TRBV6-5 and TRBJ2-7, with TRBD1 as a possible D gene (7 bases). The length of the CDR3 is 14 residues. From germline, CDR1 is MNHEY and CDR2 SVGAGI. Trimming stripped 6 bases from V and 0 bases from J, with 12 bases between. The CDR3 reads CASSAGGLSYEQYF. CDR3 in DNA: TGTGCCAGCAGCGCAGGGGGACTCTCCTACGAGCAGTACTTC.

The genes are TRBV7-9 and TRBJ2-2; 10 positions agree with TRBD2. Germline V gene sequence: CDR1 SEHNR, CDR2 FQNEAQ (reference sequence). J gave up 5 bases and V 5 bases, and 17 bases lay outside the gene matches. This CDR3 has 19 residues. CDR3 amino acids: CASSAPIGLAGVRTGELFF. DNA of the CDR3: TGTGCCAGCAGCGCCCCTATAGGGCTAGCGGGAGTAAGAACCGGGGAGCTGTTTTTT.

This chain connects TRBV5-1 to TRBJ2-5; 7 bases are a match to TRBD1. The CDR3 has 14 residues. The germline CDR1 and CDR2 sequences are SGHRS and YFSETQ. With 4 bases clipped from V and 2 bases from J, the junction kept 5 bases outside the gene matches. As DNA, the CDR3 is TGCGCCAGCAGCCCGGGGACAGTGCAAGAGACCCAGTACTTC. Translating gives CASSPGTVQETQYF.

V usage is TRBV14 and J usage is TRBJ2-3, with D hard to call. Trimming left V 1 base short and J 2 bases short, with 13 bases between. The germline V gene encodes CDR1 SGHDN and CDR2 FVKESK. The CDR3 runs to 16 residues. The DNA for the CDR3 is TGTGCCAGCAGCCAAGGGCTCAACAGAGCCACAGATACGCAGTATTTT. Encoded protein: CASSQGLNRATDTQYF.

The gene calls are TRBV28 and TRBJ1-2; TRBD1 aligns across 9 bases. CDR1 and CDR2 (germline): MDHEN, SYDVKM. V gave up 6 bases and J gave up 7 bases; unmatched junction bases: 6. CDR3 size: 13 residues. CDR3 bases: TGTGCCAGCAGCCCGGGACAGGGCTCTGGCTACACCTTC. It encodes CASSPGQGSGYTF.

The rearrangement links TRBV9 to TRBJ2-1; 7 nucleotides match TRBD2. Germline CDR1 is SGDLS and CDR2 is YYNGEE. The CDR3 length is 14 residues. Trimming took 2 bases from V and 8 from J; bases not matched to a gene: 7. The CDR3 loop is CASSVRDYSHEQFF. The DNA for the CDR3 is TGTGCCAGCAGCGTCCGGGACTACTCGCATGAGCAGTTCTTC.

This chain links TRBV10-3 with TRBJ2-2; the D gene is possibly TRBD2 (5 bases). V was shortened by 5 bases and J by 3 bases, with 16 bases between the two germline ends. The CDR3 totals 16 residues. Germline CDR1 and CDR2: ENHRY and SYGVKD. The CDR3: CAISNYPGKDTGELFF. The CDR3, as DNA: TGTGCCATCAGTAATTACCCCGGGAAGGACACCGGGGAGCTGTTTTTT.

DNA for the CDR3: TGTGCCAGCAGACTATCAGGGGGTTACGTCAATCAGCCCCAGCATTTT. Its translation is CASRLSGGYVNQPQHF. The rearrangement links TRBV2 to TRBJ1-5; 7 nucleotides agree with TRBD1. Germline CDR1 reads SNHLY; CDR2 reads FYNNEI. CDR3 length: 16 amino acids. The trim removed 6 bases at V and 3 bases at J, leaving 11 bases unmatched. The variable domain in full, with the rest retrieved from reference TRBV2 and TRBJ1-5, is EPEVTQTPSHQVTQMGQEVILRCVPISNHLYFYWYRQILGQKVEFLVSFYNNEISEKSEIFDDQFSVERPDGSNFTLKIRSTKLEDSAMYFCASRLSGGYVNQPQHFGDGTRLSIL.

The table lists this clone with a count of one. The CDR3 is CASSPGGGRGSYNEQFF. Here the CDR3 DNA reads TGTGCCAGCAGTCCCGGGGGGGGGCGAGGATCTTACAATGAGCAGTTCTTC. The rearrangement links TRBV6-6 to TRBJ2-1; 8 positions match TRBD2. The junction had 13 bases not matched to a gene; V was cut back by 5 bases and J by 4 bases. The CDR3 is 17 residues long. Germline assignment: CDR1 MNHNY and CDR2 SVGAGI (reference sequence).

The rearrangement links TRBV2 to TRBJ2-2; 8 bases match TRBD1. The CDR3 spans 13 residues. The V segment lost 6 bases and the J segment 7 bases; nucleotides outside the gene matches: 4. Germline V lookup: CDR1 SNHLY, CDR2 FYNNEI. CDR3 loop: CASSAGGVGELFF. The DNA for the CDR3 is TGTGCCAGCAGCGCAGGGGGCGTCGGGGAGCTGTTTTTT. The variable domain in full, completed from reference TRBV2 and TRBJ2-2, reads EPEVTQTPSHQVTQMGQEVILRCVPISNHLYFYWYRQILGQKVEFLVSFYNNEISEKSEIFDDQFSVERPDGSNFTLKIRSTKLEDSAMYFCASSAGGVGELFFGEGSRLTVL.

V gene TRBV30 combines with J gene TRBJ2-3; tentative D call: TRBD2 (6 bases). CDR3 length: 13 residues. Trimming removed 4 bases at V and 3 bases at J, with 11 bases between. Germline V gene data show CDR1 as GTSNPN and CDR2 as SVGIG (reference sequence). The CDR3 sequence: CAWNPGVTDTQYF. As DNA, the CDR3 is TGTGCCTGGAACCCGGGAGTAACAGATACGCAGTATTTT. Supplemented by reference TRBV30 and TRBJ2-3, the full variable domain reads SQTIHQWPATLVQPVGSPLSLECTVEGTSNPNLYWYRQAAGRGLQLLFYSVGIGQISSEVPQNLSASRPQDRQFILSSKKLLLSDSGFYLCAWNPGVTDTQYFGPGTRLTVL.

This clone was detected only a few times. The chain recombines TRBV5-6 with TRBJ1-4, with TRBD1 as a possible D gene (5 bases). The CDR3 spans 15 residues. The V end was cut by 4 bases, the J end by 1 base, with 11 bases between. CDR1 is SGHDT, CDR2 YYEEEE, per germline. The CDR3 spells CASSRAGGTNEKLFF. The CDR3 nucleotides read TGTGCCAGCAGCCGGGCGGGGGGAACTAATGAAAAACTGTTTTTT.

J is TRBJ1-6 and V is TRBV28, with D hard to call. Germline V CDR1 and CDR2: MDHEN, SYDVKM. This CDR3 has 14 residues. Deletions cut 3 bases from V and 6 bases from J, with 9 bases between. CDR3: CASSFRGSNSPLHF. The CDR3 DNA reads TGTGCCAGCAGTTTCCGGGGAAGTAATTCACCCCTCCACTTT.

This chain links TRBV6-5 with TRBJ1-2; maybe TRBD1 (5 bases). Germline CDR1 MNHEY, CDR2 SVGAGI. Trimming left V 2 bases short and J 0 bases short, with 10 bases between. The CDR3 runs 15 residues. The CDR3 coding sequence is TGTGCCAGCAGTTACATCCAAGGGGCTAACTATGGCTACACCTTC. Its protein product is CASSYIQGANYGYTF.

The chain joins TRBV24-1 to TRBJ1-1; D possibly corresponds to TRBD1 (6 bases). Germline-derived CDR1 and CDR2 are KGHDR and SFDVKD. Trimming took off 4 bases at V and 4 bases at J, with 15 bases between the two ends. The CDR3 spans 15 residues. The CDR3 spells CATSDTRGGGTEAFF. In nucleotides, the CDR3 is TGTGCCACCAGTGACACCAGGGGCGGGGGCACTGAAGCTTTCTTT.